This T cell receptor beta chain was recovered during a study of blood T cell repertoires in COVID-19. Assay used: immunoSEQ multiplex PCR; TCRdb lists only in-frame clones, some missing. The table lists roughly 160,000 clones, more than 75% of them singletons, with 10% in the top ten. The source material was peripheral blood. This receptor was obtained from a woman in her seventies with COVID-19, enrolled during active disease.

In DNA, the CDR3 is TGCGCCAGCAGAAAAGACTACCAAGAGACCCAGTACTTC. This translates into CASRKDYQETQYF. The chain has TRBV5-1 and TRBJ2-5; D remains unclear. The CDR3 length is 13 residues. Germline V gene sequence: CDR1 SGHRS, CDR2 YFSETQ. V lost 5 bases to trimming and J lost 0 bases, with 8 bases between them. Complete variable domain (other parts from reference TRBV5-1 and TRBJ2-5): KAGVTQTPRYLIKTRGQQVTLSCSPISGHRSVSWYQQTPGQGLQFLFEYFSETQRNKGNFPGRFSGRQFSNSRSEMNVSTLELGDSALYLCASRKDYQETQYFGPGTRLLVL.